A single sample gave rise to the 26 T cell receptor beta chains below, sequenced in a study of shared clonotypes between healthy human individuals. The table came from immunoSEQ multiplex PCR; TCRdb's copy has only in-frame clones and leaves some out. The profile shows about 1.5 million clones, around 98% of them singletons. Material: naive CD4+ T cells sorted from blood. Subset in this sample: CD45RA+ positively selected. All receptors come from a man aged 25 to 40 in good health.

This clone was observed once. This CDR3 is CASSPSTGGNQPQHF. The DNA for the CDR3 is TGTGCCAGTAGTCCCTCGACAGGGGGAAATCAGCCCCAGCATTTT. This chain uses TRBV19 with TRBJ1-5; TRBD1 matches 9 bases. Germline-derived CDR1 and CDR2 are LNHDA and SQIVND (reference sequence). CDR3 length equals 15 residues. Trimming cost V 5 bases and J 4 bases; bases outside gene matches: 6.

The gene calls are TRBV4-3 and TRBJ1-1, with D unclear. The CDR3 runs 12 residues. Germline values: CDR1 LGHNA, CDR2 YSLEER. V was clipped by 1 base and J by 11 bases, with 11 bases between them. CDR3 region: CASSQAGGNAFF. For the CDR3, the DNA is TGCGCCAGCAGCCAAGCTGGTGGGAATGCTTTCTTT.

The CDR3 loop reads CAWGGSSTGELFF. The CDR3 DNA follows: TGTGCCTGGGGAGGGAGTTCCACCGGGGAGCTGTTTTTT. The chain combines TRBV30 with TRBJ2-2; possibly TRBD2 for D (6 bases). Trimming took off 5 bases at V and 4 bases at J, with 11 bases between the two ends. The CDR3 is made up of 13 amino acids. From germline, CDR1 is GTSNPN and CDR2 SVGIG (reference sequence).

The genes are TRBV7-8 and TRBJ2-1; 7 nucleotides line up with TRBD2. Germline lookup yields CDR1 SGHVS and CDR2 FQNEAQ. The CDR3 consists of 13 residues. Losses at the gene ends were 6 bases for V and 4 bases for J; bases not matched to a gene: 3. CDR3 in amino acids: CASRPGGYNEQFF. The CDR3 nucleotides read TGTGCCAGCAGGCCGGGGGGATACAATGAGCAGTTCTTC. Full variable domain (remainder filled in from reference TRBV7-8 and TRBJ2-1): GAGVSQSPRYKVAKRGQDVALRCDPISGHVSLFWYQQALGQGPEFLTYFQNEAQLDKSGLPSDRFFAERPEGSVSTLKIQRTQQEDSAVYLCASRPGGYNEQFFGPGTRLTVL.

V and J are TRBV6-6 and TRBJ1-5; D gene ambiguous. Germline V gene lookup returns CDR1 MNHNY and CDR2 SVGAGI (reference sequence). Trimming removed 3 bases from V and 8 bases from J, with 11 bases in between. The CDR3 covers 13 residues. The CDR3 loop reads CASSYWDAEPQHF. The DNA of the CDR3 is TGTGCCAGCAGTTATTGGGATGCGGAGCCCCAGCATTTT.

V and J are TRBV15 and TRBJ2-7; 8 nucleotides align to TRBD1. Trimming removed 0 bases from V and 6 bases from J; junction bases left unmatched: 4. This CDR3 is 14 amino acids long. Germline V gene lookup returns CDR1 LNHNV and CDR2 YYDKDF (reference sequence). CDR3 coding DNA: TGTGCCACCAGCAGAGACAGGGGGCAGGCCGAGCAGTACTTC. Translated: CATSRDRGQAEQYF.

J is TRBJ2-1 and V is TRBV5-6; 10 nucleotides line up with TRBD2. V trimming: 2 bases; J trimming: 7 bases; junction bases outside the gene matches: 6. CDR1 SGHDT and CDR2 YYEEEE come from the germline V gene. There are 15 residues in the CDR3. DNA of the CDR3: TGTGCCAGCAGCTTAGCGGGAGGGCCTGGTAATGAGCAGTTCTTC. Translating it yields CASSLAGGPGNEQFF.

The chain employs TRBV30 and TRBJ2-7; D gene unclear. Trimming removed 5 bases at V and 2 bases at J, with 10 bases between. The CDR3 contains 12 residues. The germline CDR1 and CDR2 sequences are GTSNPN and SVGIG (reference sequence). The CDR3 sequence is CAWGEKPYEQYF. For the CDR3, the DNA is TGTGCCTGGGGTGAAAAACCCTACGAGCAGTACTTC.

The chain recombines TRBV7-2 with TRBJ1-1, with D unclear. This CDR3 region has 13 residues. CDR1 is SGHTA, CDR2 FQGNSA, per germline. Trimming removed 0 bases from V and 3 bases from J, with 5 bases in between. The CDR3, as DNA: TGTGCCAGCAGCTTAGCGTTGGACACTGAAGCTTTCTTT. It codes for CASSLALDTEAFF.

For this clone: Other nucleotide sequences from this sample produce the same CDR3. The DNA for the CDR3 is TGTGCCAGCTCACCAGTCGGGTCCTCCTACAATGAGCAGTTCTTC. This gives the protein CASSPVGSSYNEQFF. V is TRBV18 and J is TRBJ2-1; D is unresolved. V was shortened by 2 bases and J by 0 bases, with 8 bases between the two germline ends. Germline V gives CDR1 KGHSH, CDR2 LQKENI. This CDR3 contains 15 residues.

This clone was found once. V is TRBV28 and J is TRBJ1-1; D call uncertain. The CDR3 runs 13 residues. In germline, CDR1 is MDHEN, CDR2 SYDVKM. The V end lost 8 bases, the J end lost 1 base, and 11 bases lay between the germline ends. The chain's CDR3 is CASVESGNTEAFF. The CDR3 coding sequence is TGTGCCAGCGTGGAGTCAGGGAACACTGAAGCTTTCTTT.

This chain links TRBV18 with TRBJ1-1, with D perhaps matching TRBD1 (5 bases). The CDR3 has 13 residues. Germline V lookup: CDR1 KGHSH, CDR2 LQKENI. The ends were cut back, 2 bases at V and 8 bases at J, with 12 bases in the middle. The CDR3 protein is CASSPTSTGEAFF. The CDR3 bases are TGTGCCAGCTCACCAACAAGTACAGGAGAAGCTTTCTTT.

On this clone itself: Different DNA sequences within this sample yield the same CDR3. DNA of the CDR3: TGTGCCACCAGCAGGGGGACAGGGAACTACGAGCAGTACTTC. Protein product: CATSRGTGNYEQYF. The chain joins TRBV15 to TRBJ2-7, with 9 bases identical to TRBD1. The CDR3 runs to 14 residues. The ends lost 3 bases at V and 3 bases at J; junction bases unmatched: 3. Germline CDR1 LNHNV, CDR2 YYDKDF (reference sequence).

DNA for the CDR3: TGTGCCAGCGTAGGACGGGGGGATTCAACTAATGAAAAACTGTTTTTT. It is translated as CASVGRGDSTNEKLFF. The V call is TRBV19, the J call TRBJ1-4; a weak D match, TRBD1 (5 bases). Germline lookup yields CDR1 LNHDA and CDR2 SQIVND (reference sequence). V was pared by 9 bases and J by 0 bases, with 17 bases between. This CDR3 has 16 amino acids.

V gene TRBV19 combines with J gene TRBJ2-1; 10 positions match TRBD1. Germline assignment: CDR1 LNHDA and CDR2 SQIVND (reference sequence). J gave up 8 bases and V 9 bases, and 10 bases lay outside the gene matches. The CDR3 has 14 amino acids. CDR3 DNA: TGTGCCAGCTCCGACAGGGGGCGCATCGATGAGCAGTTCTTC. As protein: CASSDRGRIDEQFF.

This rearrangement joins TRBV4-2 to TRBJ2-7; 12 nucleotides match TRBD2. The CDR3 sequence is 14 residues long. Looked up from germline, CDR1 is LGHNA and CDR2 is YNFKEQ. V was pared by 4 bases and J by 6 bases, with 4 bases of the junction left unmatched. The CDR3: CASSLQGLAGEQYF. CDR3 sequence (DNA): TGTGCCAGCAGCCTCCAGGGACTAGCGGGCGAGCAGTACTTC.

This chain's CDR3 is CATQGINQPQHF. CDR3 nucleotides: TGTGCCACCCAGGGGATCAATCAGCCCCAGCATTTT. The chain is built from TRBV28 and TRBJ1-5; TRBD1 might be the D (6 bases). The ends were cut back, 10 bases at V and 3 bases at J, with 10 bases in the middle. The germline CDR1 and CDR2 sequences are MDHEN and SYDVKM. The CDR3 has 12 residues.

The chain uses TRBV29-1 and TRBJ2-5, with D perhaps being TRBD1 or TRBD2 (5 bases each). Per germline, CDR1 SQVTM and CDR2 ANQGSEA. Trimming stripped 6 bases from V and 2 bases from J, with 16 bases between. This CDR3 is built from 14 residues. The CDR3 bases are TGCAGCGTGGGAAGAGGGGTCCAACAAGAGACCCAGTACTTC. As protein: CSVGRGVQQETQYF.

The gene calls are TRBV5-1 and TRBJ2-2; 11 nucleotides line up with TRBD2. The J segment lost 4 bases and the V segment lost 3 bases, leaving 5 bases of the junction unmatched. Germline V lookup: CDR1 SGHRS, CDR2 YFSETQ. The CDR3 loop spans 16 amino acids. The CDR3 loop is CASSSDLAGGTGELFF. The CDR3 DNA is TGCGCCAGCAGCTCTGACCTAGCGGGAGGCACCGGGGAGCTGTTTTTT.

The V and J genes are TRBV7-2 and TRBJ2-7, with TRBD1 identical over 7 bases. Trimming removed 0 bases from V and 7 bases from J; junction bases left unmatched: 12. CDR1 and CDR2 from the germline V gene are SGHTA and FQGNSA. The CDR3 runs 16 residues. DNA of the CDR3: TGTGCCAGCAGCTTAGCGGTGGGGACAGTAGGACAGGAGCAGTACTTC. Its translation: CASSLAVGTVGQEQYF.

CDR3 coding DNA: TGTGCCAGCAGCCGTGGTACGGGGGGGTCCTACAATGAGCAGTTCTTC. This sequence encodes CASSRGTGGSYNEQFF. The chain joins TRBV7-2 to TRBJ2-1; 8 nucleotides agree with TRBD2. Germline-derived CDR1 and CDR2 are SGHTA and FQGNSA. This CDR3 is built from 16 residues. V shed 5 bases and J 1 base; nucleotides not matched to a gene: 7.

The V call is TRBV18, the J call TRBJ2-1, with 7 bases identical to TRBD2. This CDR3 spans 16 amino acids. The germline gives CDR1 KGHSH, CDR2 LQKENI. V lost 0 bases, J lost 5 bases, and 7 bases stayed unmatched. In DNA form, the CDR3 reads TGTGCCAGCTCACCACCGGGCGGGAGACCTGACAATGAGCAGTTCTTC. As protein: CASSPPGGRPDNEQFF.

The chain employs TRBV9 and TRBJ2-7; 7 bases are shared with TRBD1. J lost 3 bases, V lost 0 bases, and 6 bases had no gene match. Germline-derived CDR1 and CDR2 are SGDLS and YYNGEE. The CDR3 runs to 15 residues. Written as DNA, the CDR3 is TGTGCCAGCAGCGTAGCAAGGGACAGTAACTACGAGCAGTACTTC. This sequence encodes CASSVARDSNYEQYF.

The chain employs TRBV7-9 and TRBJ2-5; D gene ambiguous. V was cut by 6 bases and J by 0 bases, with 2 bases left in between. Germline V gives CDR1 SEHNR, CDR2 FQNEAQ (reference sequence). This CDR3 region has 11 residues. CDR3 protein: CASRDQETQYF. CDR3 nucleotides: TGTGCCAGCAGAGACCAAGAGACCCAGTACTTC.

This chain connects TRBV15 to TRBJ2-1; D gene ambiguous. Per the germline V gene, CDR1 is LNHNV and CDR2 is YYDKDF (reference sequence). Trimming took 0 bases from V and 4 from J, leaving 10 bases between them. The CDR3 has 15 amino acids. In DNA form, the CDR3 reads TGTGCCACCAGCAGAGATCCGAGTACATACAATGAGCAGTTCTTC. Translating gives CATSRDPSTYNEQFF.

This chain connects TRBV5-1 to TRBJ1-4; D uncertain. The germline gives CDR1 SGHRS, CDR2 YFSETQ. This CDR3 has 15 amino acids. Trimming pared 0 bases from V and 4 bases from J, leaving 10 bases between. DNA for the CDR3: TGCGCCAGCAGCTTGGCCAGGAAACATAATGAAAAACTGTTTTTT. It yields the protein CASSLARKHNEKLFF. The entire variable domain, with the rest obtained from reference TRBV5-1 and TRBJ1-4, is as follows: KAGVTQTPRYLIKTRGQQVTLSCSPISGHRSVSWYQQTPGQGLQFLFEYFSETQRNKGNFPGRFSGRQFSNSRSEMNVSTLELGDSALYLCASSLARKHNEKLFFGSGTQLSVL.